This T cell receptor beta chain was identified in a study of shared clonotypes between healthy human individuals. Findings of the study overall: Sample collection involved blood only; tissue repertoires are likely different.

As to this clone: Its antigen is not known.

CD45RO-negative CD8 cells positively selected for CCR7 made up the naive population, which excluded terminally differentiated effector memory CD45RA+ cells. This CDR3 has 11 amino acids. Per the germline V gene, CDR1 is DFQATT and CDR2 is SNEGSKA (reference sequence). Between the trimmed V and J ends, which lost 2 bases and 10 bases, there was a span of 9 bases. Here immunoSEQ multiplex PCR was the method, and the copy in TCRdb shows in-frame clones only, minus some. The sample lists roughly 770,000 clones; approximately 97% were seen once. The receptor was derived from a man aged 25-45 years in good health. The sequenced sample consisted of naive CD8+ T cells sorted from blood. The chain combines TRBV20-1 with TRBJ2-4, with D uncertain. The CDR3 DNA reads TGCAGTGCTAGATTGGTGTCTATTCAGTACTTC. This sequence encodes CSARLVSIQYF.